This T cell receptor beta chain was sequenced in a study of cytomegalovirus exposure and HLA in healthy donors (dated by TCRdb to 2016 to 2017). About the study as a whole: In an earlier analysis of 550 to 750 of the donors, less than 350 Gb of sequence data and 117 million unique TCR beta sequences from about 190 million T cells were reported. An early release covering around 630 HLA-typed donors comprised approximately 300 gigabases of sequencing data and 85 million to 100 million unique TCR sequences. Of the approximately 400 genotyped donors, roughly 85% fell in the genetic ancestry cluster associated with self-reported Caucasian donors. The study aimed to test whether cataloging public T cell receptors could reveal signatures of past pathogen exposure. The T cell repertoires of 666 subjects were profiled by immunosequencing and related to cytomegalovirus serostatus. In addition to the first cohort of around 670 subjects, a separate validation cohort of 130 or so different subjects was used. To predict cytomegalovirus infection status, the study combined high-throughput TCR immunosequencing, statistical association of individual TCRs with disease status, and machine learning. A later analysis re-analyzed previously published TCR beta repertoires from 550 to 700 donors and added high-resolution HLA genotyping to study TCR occurrence patterns. Rather than drawing on any new phenotypic data, the later analysis identified candidate immune exposures from TCR beta sequences and the way those sequences occurred across donors. An earlier analysis of some 500 of the donors applied high-throughput TCR beta sequencing to assess whether each TCR beta V gene segment acted as functional or pseudogenic. Donor age, sex, ethnicity and CMV serostatus were compiled alongside the repertoire data. Genome-wide SNP genotypes for about 60% of the roughly 700 donors were used in a later genetic analysis, which treated that subset as a discovery cohort. All discovery cohort repertoires had been generated on a single sequencing platform. Both class I and class II loci were covered by HLA typing, at four-digit resolution. The number of typed donors differed by locus: about 620-640 for A, B, C, DRB1 and DQB1; roughly 510 for DQA1; some 590 for DPA1; and around 450 for DPB1. A handful of DR-DQ haplotypes were treated as single units for association and clustering because of strong linkage in the cohort. Among around 400 genotyped donors of the cohort, an average of approximately 240,000 unique TCR beta nucleotide sequences was sequenced per donor, of which roughly 18% were non-productive.

For CDR1 and CDR2, the germline V gene (reference sequence) lists GTSNPN and SVGIG. V and J lose 2 bases and 0 bases, and a span of 11 bases separates them. There are 15 amino acids in the CDR3, from cysteine to phenylalanine inclusive. The sequence is cut down to CDR3 DNA, 45 bases in frame from base 1. The cohort consisted of 650 to 700 healthy bone marrow donors. Cohort members were all nominally healthy when sampled, although unrecorded immune exposures were likely present. The donor was CMV seropositive and was included in the group of 289 seropositive cohort members. Every donor gave a peripheral blood sample, and the peripheral blood mononuclear cells from that sample were used for TCR beta sequencing. The Qiagen DNeasy Blood Extraction Kit was used to extract genomic DNA from the blood cell samples. What the work shows at the level of the full study, not this receptor alone: The study gave a list of about 150 TCR beta chains associated with cytomegalovirus. According to a later analysis, TCR association rates differed among HLA loci, with DRB1 alleles showing the most associated TCRs and HLA-C alleles showing the fewest. A later analysis found that most CMV-associated TCR beta chains appeared HLA-restricted, with HLA associations seemingly driven largely by CMV exposure. In this cohort, only TCR beta chains were sequenced, and detectable features were limited by the absence of alpha or paired-chain data. In a later genetic analysis, fewer N-insertions in productive TCRs were reported among donors in an Asian-associated ancestry cluster than the approximately 670-donor mean. When HLA alleles, especially DR and DQ, strongly co-occurred, attributing TCR associations to individual alleles was difficult. Linkage disequilibrium might explain the correlated functional status among segregating V segments, but an unknown experimental factor could not be ruled out. The only immune exposure information available for the cohort was CMV serostatus. A few of the identified cytomegalovirus-associated TCR beta chains were confirmed in vitro to be specific for cytomegalovirus antigens. Because HLA typing was missing for some donors at each locus, association tests included only the typed subset. A further reported finding was that TCR beta sequences accurately predicted the HLA-A and HLA-B alleles for most subjects in the first cohort. In a later genetic analysis, a missense DCLRE1C variant was associated with V-gene and J-gene trimming of TCR beta chains, and the association was replicated in an independent cohort. A later analysis found that HLA-associated TCR beta chains were more clonally expanded and had lower generation probabilities than equally common non-associated chains. An earlier analysis of approximately 530 of the donors showed that most TCR beta V segments appeared in productive rearrangements either about 87% or about 30% of the time, which broadly matched IMGT annotations. Cytomegalovirus status was reported to be diagnosed by the classifier with high specificity and sensitivity in both the original and validation cohorts. The authors suggested that the approach could potentially be extended to other disease states and immunological phenotypes. The presence/absence analyses assumed that sequencing depth was roughly uniform across donors, and that assumption may not be true. A group of highly shared sequence variants was considered likely to be a technical artifact of the sequencing pipeline. Because counts were too low, about 15 rarely observed V segments, including chromosome 9 orphons, were left out of the earlier analysis of several hundred of the donors. Because the 87-base-pair reads could not distinguish some IMGT-functional V segments, including TRBV6-2 and TRBV6-3, those segments were excluded. Several of the top co-occurrence clusters appeared to be linked to parvovirus B19, influenza, CMV and Epstein-Barr virus, according to a later analysis. At a false discovery rate of 0.05, a later analysis linked 15,000 to 20,000 TCR beta sequences to specific HLA alleles. Most TCR sequences were observed very rarely across donors, whereas some public TCRs were present in many individuals.

The library was prepared using the immunoSEQ multiplex PCR assay. For the multiplex PCR, a mixture combining 60 forward primers for TCR Vbeta segments and 13 reverse primers for TCR Jbeta segments was used. The CDR3 region of rearranged TCR beta genes was amplified from genomic DNA with a multiplex PCR assay. Amplified TCR beta libraries were sequenced as 87-base-pair reads on the Illumina HiSeq System. The authors' analysis ran thus. A later analysis counted tens of millions of unique TCR beta chains across the 666 repertoires, and roughly 9.9 million of these chains were shared by at least two donors. Raw reads were error-corrected and collapsed into unique sequences with a nearest-neighbor algorithm that merged closely related sequences to remove PCR and sequencing errors. V, D and J gene segments were assigned by aligning CDR3 sequences to IMGT reference sequences. For a sequence to be retained, a match of at least six nucleotides to both a V gene segment and a J gene segment was required. Rearrangements were classified as productive when the CDR3 lacked stop codons and remained in frame with V and J, and all other rearrangements were classified as non-productive. CDR3 was defined according to IMGT convention as the region running from the second conserved V-encoded cysteine to the conserved J-encoded phenylalanine. Sequences without an unambiguous match to a single V gene segment were excluded from the earlier analysis of several hundred of the donors. An earlier analysis of 587 of the donors classified V segments as functional when productive rearrangements were above 56.7% and as segregating when the standard deviation between donors was above 5%. A statistical classification framework was built for diagnosing cytomegalovirus status from the catalog of TCR beta chain sequences. A later analysis assigned V and J genes by comparing TCR nucleotide sequences with IMGT/GENE-DB human TR gene sequences. In a later analysis, CDR3 sequences and most-parsimonious VDJ recombination scenarios were assigned using the TCRdist pipeline. A later analysis defined each TCR beta chain by its CDR3 amino acid sequence plus V-gene family, and excluded reads lacking a unique V-gene family. As a way to deal with suspected cross-contamination and a sequencing artifact, a later analysis dropped more than 500 nucleotide sequences that were highly shared and had low generation probability. In a later analysis, a clonal expansion index was calculated for each public chain from normalized within-repertoire ranks of inferred template counts. In a later analysis, generation probabilities were computed with a VDJ recombination model fitted to out-of-frame rearrangements, and the resulting probabilities were checked against IGoR. In a later analysis, TCR-TCR, TCR-HLA and TCR-CMV co-occurrence was scored with hypergeometric tests, and a repertoire-size bias correction was applied to TCR pairs. In a later analysis, false discovery rates were estimated by permuting HLA or CMV assignments 20 times. A later analysis grouped co-occurring TCRs with DBSCAN, adding TCRdist sequence similarity when clustering within HLA-allele-positive subsets. For co-occurrence clustering, repertoires with fewer than 30,000 or more than 120,000 public chains were excluded, along with roughly five repertoires with anomalous nucleotide sharing. TCRdb obtained this table from immuneACCESS and retained in-frame rearrangements with V and J assigned. These tables miss some clones; where compared with another copy, unresolved V genes account for less than half of the shortfall, and the remainder is unexplained. Clonal size and the V and J genes are those of that table, whereas D and trimming came from the DNA. The table for this sample lists roughly 100,000 clones; over 60% of them were counted only once. Jointly, the top ten make up about 6% of the sample.

Remarks on this clone: Its antigen remains undetermined. Base qualities are not recorded, but no much larger clone differs from it by a single base.

The sample was PBMCs. The sequence came from a boy younger than 18 in good health and CMV-seropositive. The rearranged segments are TRBV30 and TRBJ1-3; the D gene cannot be named for sure. DNA sequence: TGTGCCTGGAGTACTAAGGAACTCTCTGGAAACACCATATATTTT. It translates to CAWSTKELSGNTIYF.